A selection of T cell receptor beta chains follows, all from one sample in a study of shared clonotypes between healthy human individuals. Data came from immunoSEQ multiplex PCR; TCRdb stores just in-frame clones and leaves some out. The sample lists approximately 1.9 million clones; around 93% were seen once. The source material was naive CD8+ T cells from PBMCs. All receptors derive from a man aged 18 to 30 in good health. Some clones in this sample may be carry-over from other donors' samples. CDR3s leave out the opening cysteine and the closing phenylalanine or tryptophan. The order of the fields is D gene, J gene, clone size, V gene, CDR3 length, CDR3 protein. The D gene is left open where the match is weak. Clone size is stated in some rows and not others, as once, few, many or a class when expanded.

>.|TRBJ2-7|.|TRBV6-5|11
ASSPGLSYEQY
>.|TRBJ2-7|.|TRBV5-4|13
ASSSLDRSSYEQY
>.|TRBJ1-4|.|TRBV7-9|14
ASSLGHREIDEKLF
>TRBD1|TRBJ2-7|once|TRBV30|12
AWGTRDRLHEQY
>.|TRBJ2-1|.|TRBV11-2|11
ASSPSSYNEQF
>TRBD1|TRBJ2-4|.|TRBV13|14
ASSVRGTGGKNIQY
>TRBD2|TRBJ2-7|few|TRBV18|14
ASSPPLAGGPYEQY
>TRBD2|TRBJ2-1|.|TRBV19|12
ASSSGRAAHEQF
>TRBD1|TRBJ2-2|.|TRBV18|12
ASSGDRITGELF
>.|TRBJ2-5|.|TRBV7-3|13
ASSPSGQPWETQY
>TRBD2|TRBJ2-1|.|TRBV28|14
ASSLWVAGGNNEQF
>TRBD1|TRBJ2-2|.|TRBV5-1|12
ASSAYRGPGELF
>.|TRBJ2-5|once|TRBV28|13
ASRLRRIPKETQY
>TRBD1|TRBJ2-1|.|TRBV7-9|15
ASSPPGQGFMYNEQF
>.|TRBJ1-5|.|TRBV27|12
ASSLGSSNQPQH
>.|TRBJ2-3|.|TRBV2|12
ASISGYSTDTQY
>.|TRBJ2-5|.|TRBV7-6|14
ASSFGYDSLPRTQY